This T cell receptor beta chain came from a study of blood T cells in healthy people across ages. Study-wide results and caveats: Unknown donor CMV status possibly confounded expanded clonotype changes.

Comment on this clonotype: The antigen is undetermined.

This CDR3 spans 18 amino acids. Germline CDR1 SNHLY, CDR2 FYNNEI. V lost 4 bases and J 1 base, leaving 20 bases between the germline ends. A second PCR, run for about 7 to 11 cycles, used a sample-barcoded 5' primer plus a J-beta primer mix. In TCRdb, the 5' RACE reads were re-called with MiXCR into one record per CDR3 protein. The table lists around 500,000 distinct CDR3 sequences, around half of them singletons. The chain carries TRBV2 and TRBJ2-1, with D hard to call. The sample comprised blood. This sequence originates from an older man in good health. CDR3 loop: CASSGENRLSPSYNEQFF. CDR3 DNA: TGTGCCAGCAGTGGAGAAAACCGACTCTCCCCGTCCTACAATGAGCAGTTCTTC.